The 6 T cell receptor beta chains below all came from one sample that was sequenced in a study of T cells in tumors after PD-1 blockade. Here immunoSEQ multiplex PCR was the method, and the copy in TCRdb shows in-frame clones only, minus some. The sample shows roughly 59,000 clones, around three quarters of them seen only once. The sample in question was PBMCs, obtained before anti-PD-1 treatment. These receptors all come from a human donor with basal cell carcinoma.

This sequence joins TRBV10-3 and TRBJ2-1; D not certain. Germline V CDR1 and CDR2: ENHRY, SYGVKD. Trimming left V 2 bases short and J 10 bases short, with 6 bases between. This CDR3 has 11 amino acids. CDR3 in amino acids: CAISERQEQFF. The CDR3 bases are TGTGCCATCAGTGAGAGGCAGGAGCAGTTCTTC.

Judged by abundance, this clone is medium-sized. The rearrangement uses TRBV6-4 and TRBJ2-3, with 8 nucleotides matching TRBD2. The V gene's germline CDR1 is MRHNA and CDR2 SNTAGT. After removal of 0 bases from V and 3 bases from J, the junction contained 2 bases not matched to a gene. The CDR3 is 15 amino acids. In nucleotides, the CDR3 is TGTGCCAGCAGTGACTCTAGCGGGGAAACAGATACGCAGTATTTT. Protein sequence: CASSDSSGETDTQYF.

This chain uses TRBV6-4 with TRBJ2-5; TRBD2 agrees at 11 bases. The V gene's germline CDR1 is MRHNA and CDR2 SNTAGT. The CDR3 extends over 15 amino acids. V shed 4 bases, J shed 3 bases, and the junction held 4 bases outside the gene matches. CDR3 DNA: TGTGCCAGCAGTGCAACTAGCGGGGGTGAAGAGACCCAGTACTTC. Residues: CASSATSGGEETQYF.

The chain's CDR3 is CASSLRDLYQETQYF. CDR3 coding DNA: TGTGCCAGCAGCTTGAGGGACCTGTACCAAGAGACCCAGTACTTC. V usage is TRBV5-4 and J usage is TRBJ2-5; the D gene could be TRBD1 or TRBD2 (5 bases each). V was clipped by 1 base and J by 0 bases, with 10 bases between them. Germline V gene sequence: CDR1 SGHNT, CDR2 YYREEE (reference sequence). There are 15 residues in the CDR3.

The chain employs TRBV3-1 (or the pseudogene TRBV3-2) and TRBJ1-3, with unresolved D. The germline V and J ends were trimmed by 4 bases and 0 bases, with 10 bases remaining between them. The CDR3 is 15 amino acids. Germline assignment: CDR1 LGHDT and CDR2 YNNKEL (reference sequence). The CDR3 DNA is TGTGCCAGCAGCCTAGGGCCCAGCTCTGGAAACACCATATATTTT. Amino acids: CASSLGPSSGNTIYF.

The sample holds many counts of this clone. The chain has TRBV2 and TRBJ1-6; D gene ambiguous. Germline V CDR1 and CDR2: SNHLY, FYNNEI. V was clipped by 7 bases and J by 0 bases, with 10 bases between them. The CDR3 spans 15 residues. The DNA of the CDR3 is TGTGCCAGCACCCCAGAGAGCTCCTATAATTCACCCCTCCACTTT. It yields the protein CASTPESSYNSPLHF. Using reference TRBV2 and TRBJ1-6 for the parts outside the CDR3, the full variable domain is EPEVTQTPSHQVTQMGQEVILRCVPISNHLYFYWYRQILGQKVEFLVSFYNNEISEKSEIFDDQFSVERPDGSNFTLKIRSTKLEDSAMYFCASTPESSYNSPLHFGNGTRLTVT.